Given below is one T cell receptor (beta chain) in context. MiXCR, applied by TCRdb to the RT-PCR reads, yields one record per CDR3 protein. Of about 700,000 distinct CDR3 sequences listed, approximately 15% are singletons. This TCR was sampled from a female donor in good health, serving as a healthy control. Material for sequencing was memory CD4+ T cells from blood.

The CDR3 reads CASSLVTGAHNEQFF. CDR3 nucleotides: TGTGCCAGCAGTTTAGTGACTGGAGCCCACAATGAGCAGTTCTTC. The chain carries TRBV12-3 or TRBV12-4 and TRBJ2-1; D is uncertain. The CDR3 totals 15 residues. Trimming removed 1 base at V and 5 bases at J, with 12 bases between.